This T cell receptor (beta chain) appears in the sequencing data of a study of TIL therapy for anti-PD-1-resistant metastatic lung cancer. Study-level background: Median patient age was about 55, ranging about 38-80 years.

Time point defined: pre-treatment sample, taken before nivolumab and TIL therapy. The tumor samples were excised metastases, mostly pleural nodules or supraclavicular lymph nodes. The CDR3 is 17 amino acids. Unmatched junction bases numbered 11, after V lost 4 bases and J lost 0 bases. Germline CDR1 SGDLS, CDR2 YYNGEE. Sequencing used immunoSEQ v3. TCRdb keeps only in-frame clones here, not all; method: immunoSEQ multiplex PCR. The data show around 100,000 clones, with 50% to 70% seen just once and approximately 11% held by the top ten. Here the sequenced sample was tumor tissue, taken at baseline. This TCR was recovered from a person aged 30 to 80 with non-small cell lung cancer. This chain connects TRBV9 to TRBJ1-1, with 8 bases identical to TRBD1. The CDR3 spells CASSPYGTGSMNTEAFF. CDR3 sequence (DNA): TGTGCCAGCAGCCCTTATGGGACAGGCAGTATGAACACTGAAGCTTTCTTT.